These 23 T cell receptor beta chains share one sample of origin, sequenced in a study of blood T cell repertoires in COVID-19. Some clones are missing from TCRdb's copy, which holds only in-frame ones; the method was immunoSEQ multiplex PCR. The sample records 140,000 to 150,000 clones, 75% to 85% being singletons. The sample taken for sequencing was peripheral blood. The receptors originated from a man in his fifties or sixties with acute or convalescent COVID-19.

The V call is TRBV10-3, the J call TRBJ2-1; D unresolved. Germline V gene data show CDR1 as ENHRY and CDR2 as SYGVKD. CDR3 size: 15 residues. Trimming pared 7 bases from V and 3 bases from J, leaving 16 bases between. In nucleotides, the CDR3 is TGTGCCATCACCCACGGTCCTGATTTCTACAATGAGCAGTTCTTC. Residues: CAITHGPDFYNEQFF.

The chain uses TRBV18 and TRBJ2-7, with TRBD1 identical over 7 bases. Trimming cost V 1 base and J 7 bases; bases outside gene matches: 7. The germline V gene encodes CDR1 KGHSH and CDR2 LQKENI. The CDR3 runs 14 residues. The CDR3 loop is CASSPLRQGLEQYF. The CDR3 coding sequence is TGTGCCAGCTCACCACTGAGACAGGGATTAGAGCAGTACTTC.

A note on this clone: Other DNA sequences of this sample code for an identical CDR3. V is TRBV5-1 and J is TRBJ2-5; weak D call: TRBD2 (5 bases). Trimming took 2 bases from V and 2 from J, leaving 10 bases between them. The CDR3 runs 14 residues. Germline V gene data show CDR1 as SGHRS and CDR2 as YFSETQ. CDR3 bases: TGCGCCAGCAGCTTCCGCGGGCCTCAAGAGACCCAGTACTTC. It yields the protein CASSFRGPQETQYF.

The rearrangement joins TRBV5-1 to TRBJ2-2, with 8 bases aligning to TRBD1. Germline values: CDR1 SGHRS, CDR2 YFSETQ. V shed 0 bases, J shed 3 bases, and the junction held 4 bases outside the gene matches. The CDR3 extends over 16 amino acids. CDR3 nucleotide sequence: TGCGCCAGCAGCTTGGTAGCAGGGGGCTACACCGGGGAGCTGTTTTTT. Protein sequence: CASSLVAGGYTGELFF.

The chain couples TRBV7-9 to TRBJ1-2; 7 bases map to TRBD1. V was pared by 6 bases and J by 8 bases, with 12 bases of the junction left unmatched. This CDR3 comprises 14 residues. The germline V gene encodes CDR1 SEHNR and CDR2 FQNEAQ (reference sequence). Written as DNA, the CDR3 is TGTGCCAGCAGACCTACAGGGGAAGGGTGGGGCTACACCTTC. Amino acid sequence: CASRPTGEGWGYTF.

This sequence joins TRBV4-1 and TRBJ1-2; D gene uncertain. CDR3 length equals 13 residues. In germline, CDR1 is MGHRA, CDR2 YSYEKL. The V gene lost 0 bases and the J gene lost 7 bases, with 9 bases spanning the gap. Written as DNA, the CDR3 is TGCGCCAGCAGCCAAGATTCGAGCGGTGGCTACACCTTC. Protein sequence: CASSQDSSGGYTF.

The V call is TRBV10-2, the J call TRBJ1-2, with 7 bases aligning to TRBD1. This CDR3 is 15 amino acids long. V was pared by 3 bases and J by 2 bases, with 6 bases of the junction left unmatched. The germline CDR1 and CDR2 sequences are WSHSY and SAAADI. CDR3 nucleotide sequence: TGCGCCAGCAGTGATCCGGGACAGCTCAACTATGGCTACACCTTC. Protein sequence: CASSDPGQLNYGYTF.

The chain has TRBV27 and TRBJ2-2; 7 nucleotides agree with TRBD1. This CDR3 spans 13 amino acids. The germline V gene has CDR1 MNHEY and CDR2 SMNVEV (reference sequence). Trimming at V came to 6 bases and at J to 12 bases, leaving 10 bases not matched to a gene. CDR3 sequence: CASSQDRAVKLFF. The CDR3, as DNA: TGTGCCAGCAGCCAAGACAGGGCCGTTAAGCTGTTTTTT.

J is TRBJ2-3 and V is TRBV18; 14 nucleotides match TRBD2. Looked up from germline, CDR1 is KGHSH and CDR2 is LQKENI. This CDR3 has 18 amino acids. V lost 3 bases, J lost 3 bases, and 8 bases stayed unmatched. As DNA, the CDR3 is TGTGCCAGCTCACCGACTAGCGGGAGGGCCCGGGGTACAGATACGCAGTATTTT. This encodes CASSPTSGRARGTDTQYF.

The chain uses TRBV10-3 and TRBJ2-7, with TRBD2 identical over 11 bases. This CDR3 comprises 15 residues. The germline gives CDR1 ENHRY, CDR2 SYGVKD. The V segment lost 4 bases and the J segment 0 bases; nucleotides outside the gene matches: 2. CDR3 in amino acids: CAISGTSGGSYEQYF. CDR3 nucleotides: TGTGCCATCAGTGGAACTAGCGGGGGCTCCTACGAGCAGTACTTC.

This clone was found once. The gene calls are TRBV11-2 and TRBJ2-5; no clear D. CDR3 length: 15 amino acids. Germline V lookup: CDR1 SGHAT, CDR2 FQNNGV. V lost 4 bases to trimming and J lost 0 bases, with 12 bases between them. In nucleotides, the CDR3 is TGTGCCAGCAGCTCGGTCTATGAGTACCAAGAGACCCAGTACTTC. This gives the protein CASSSVYEYQETQYF. Full variable domain (remainder filled in from reference TRBV11-2 and TRBJ2-5): EAGVAQSPRYKIIEKRQSVAFWCNPISGHATLYWYQQILGQGPKLLIQFQNNGVVDDSQLPKDRFSAERLKGVDSTLKIQPAKLEDSAVYLCASSSVYEYQETQYFGPGTRLLVL.

The chain carries TRBV28 and TRBJ2-7; no firm D call. V was shortened by 3 bases and J by 3 bases, with 12 bases between the two germline ends. Germline V gives CDR1 MDHEN, CDR2 SYDVKM. CDR3 size: 14 residues. The CDR3 loop reads CASSFPPRLYEQYF. CDR3 bases: TGTGCCAGCAGTTTCCCCCCCAGGCTCTACGAGCAGTACTTC.

The chain joins TRBV18 to TRBJ1-4; maybe TRBD1 (6 bases). This CDR3 is built from 17 residues. V lost 1 base to trimming and J lost 7 bases, with 19 bases between them. Germline V gene data show CDR1 as KGHSH and CDR2 as LQKENI. The CDR3 spells CASSPQRQPLGGEKLFF. CDR3 DNA sequence: TGTGCCAGCTCACCACAGAGACAGCCTTTAGGGGGTGAAAAACTGTTTTTT.

The genes are TRBV28 and TRBJ1-5, with D possibly matching TRBD1 (5 bases). The CDR3 sequence is 13 residues long. V lost 10 bases to trimming and J lost 4 bases, with 14 bases between them. Germline loops: CDR1 MDHEN, CDR2 SYDVKM. Written as DNA, the CDR3 is TGTGCCACCGGGACGGGGGTAAATCAGCCCCAGCATTTT. Translated, it gives CATGTGVNQPQHF. Filled out from reference TRBV28 and TRBJ1-5, the complete variable domain reads DVKVTQSSRYLVKRTGEKVFLECVQDMDHENMFWYRQDPGLGLRLIYFSYDVKMKEKGDIPEGYSVSREKKERFSLILESASTNQTSMYLCATGTGVNQPQHFGDGTRLSIL.

The chain links TRBV7-6 to TRBJ2-7; a possible D gene is TRBD2 (5 bases). Trimming took 5 bases from V and 4 from J, leaving 12 bases between them. The CDR3 runs to 13 residues. CDR1 SGHVS and CDR2 FNYEAQ come from the germline V gene. CDR3 coding DNA: TGTGCCAGCAGCCCCCGCCCGGGATACGAGCAGTACTTC. This sequence encodes CASSPRPGYEQYF.

This clone was seen repeatedly, ten times or more. The rearrangement uses TRBV7-8 and TRBJ2-1; 12 nucleotides align to TRBD1. The germline V gene has CDR1 SGHVS and CDR2 FQNEAQ. The V segment lost 0 bases and the J segment 9 bases; nucleotides outside the gene matches: 9. The CDR3 loop spans 17 amino acids. DNA of the CDR3: TGTGCCAGCAGCTTAGCCTCCGGGACAGGGGGCTTCAGTGAGCAGTTCTTC. Protein: CASSLASGTGGFSEQFF.

This rearrangement joins TRBV30 to TRBJ1-2, with TRBD1 identical over 8 bases. The CDR3 consists of 13 residues. V lost 8 bases to trimming and J lost 4 bases; unmatched junction nucleotides: 9. Per germline, CDR1 GTSNPN and CDR2 SVGIG (reference sequence). CDR3 protein: CAATGTGSYGYTF. In DNA, the CDR3 is TGTGCCGCGACCGGGACAGGTTCCTATGGCTACACCTTC.

The genes are TRBV18 and TRBJ1-5; D gene uncertain. The V end lost 6 bases, the J end lost 3 bases, and 9 bases lay between the germline ends. CDR3 length: 13 amino acids. CDR1 is KGHSH and CDR2 is LQKENI in the germline V gene. CDR3 protein: CASSLRDNQPQHF. Here the CDR3 DNA reads TGTGCCAGCTCGTTGCGGGACAATCAGCCCCAGCATTTT.

This CDR3 reads CASSADRGGPGANVLTF. In DNA form, the CDR3 reads TGTGCCAGCAGCGCAGACAGGGGAGGCCCTGGGGCCAACGTCCTGACTTTC. The chain joins TRBV9 to TRBJ2-6, with 8 bases that match TRBD1. CDR1 and CDR2 from the germline V gene are SGDLS and YYNGEE. The length of the CDR3 is 17 residues. After removal of 3 bases from V and 2 bases from J, the junction contained 7 bases not matched to a gene.

This rearrangement joins TRBV30 to TRBJ2-1, with 8 bases matching TRBD2. Germline-derived CDR1 and CDR2 are GTSNPN and SVGIG (reference sequence). The CDR3 contains 14 residues. V shed 3 bases and J 1 base; nucleotides not matched to a gene: 2. In DNA form, the CDR3 reads TGTGCCTGGAGCACTAGCGGATCCTACAATGAGCAGTTCTTC. This translates into CAWSTSGSYNEQFF.

J is TRBJ2-2 and V is TRBV2, with 8 bases matching TRBD2. The junction had 8 bases not matched to a gene; V was cut back by 1 base and J by 7 bases. This CDR3 has 16 residues. Germline-derived CDR1 and CDR2 are SNHLY and FYNNEI. As DNA, the CDR3 is TGTGCCAGCAGTGAAGGGGTGACTAGCGTGGGCGGGGAGCTGTTTTTT. Its translation is CASSEGVTSVGGELFF.

The V gene is TRBV28, the J gene TRBJ2-7, with 13 bases that match TRBD2. Germline values: CDR1 MDHEN, CDR2 SYDVKM. The CDR3 has 14 residues. The V gene end was trimmed by 5 bases and the J gene end by 6 bases; junction bases not matched to a gene: 4. The CDR3 DNA follows: TGTGCCAGCAGTCTCACTAGCGGGAGGGCCGAGCAGTACTTC. This encodes CASSLTSGRAEQYF.

V and J are TRBV5-1 and TRBJ2-5; TRBD1 matches at 9 bases. Germline trimming cut 4 bases from V and 3 bases from J; bases unmatched to any gene: 7. Germline V gene sequence: CDR1 SGHRS, CDR2 YFSETQ. The CDR3 has 15 residues. The CDR3, as DNA: TGCGCCAGCAGCAAGGGACAGGGTGAGGAAGAGACCCAGTACTTC. Translated, it gives CASSKGQGEEETQYF.